A selection of T cell receptor beta chains follows, all from one sample in a study of shared clonotypes between healthy human individuals. Only in-frame clones appear in the TCRdb table, and some are missing; sequencing was by immunoSEQ multiplex PCR. The data contain over a million clones, roughly 74% of them seen just once; the ten biggest clones take up more than 0.45%. What was sequenced was memory CD4+ T cells from PBMCs. Every receptor here comes from a man between 18 and 29 years old in good health. Some clones in this sample may be carry-over from other donors' samples. Both conserved end residues are part of each CDR3. The D gene is left open where the match is weak. Clone sizes are given selectively: once, few, many, or a class where the clone is expanded.

clone size: few; J gene: TRBJ1-2; D gene: NA; V gene: TRBV6-6; CDR3 DNA: TGTGCCAGCAGTTCACAGGGCTATGGCTACACCTTC; CDR3 protein: CASSSQGYGYTF
clone size: NA; J gene: TRBJ1-3; D gene: NA; V gene: TRBV28; CDR3 DNA: TGTGCCAGCAGGCCAGGGTCGAGCTCTGGAAACACCATATATTTT; CDR3 protein: CASRPGSSSGNTIYF
clone size: NA; J gene: TRBJ2-1; D gene: NA; V gene: TRBV9; CDR3 DNA: TGTGCCAGCAGCCGAATTCTGGAGGGCCGCGATGAGCAGTTCTTC; CDR3 protein: CASSRILEGRDEQFF
clone size: NA; J gene: TRBJ2-5; D gene: NA; V gene: TRBV28; CDR3 DNA: TGTGCCAGCAGTGGCTACCAAGAGACCCAGTACTTC; CDR3 protein: CASSGYQETQYF
clone size: few; J gene: TRBJ2-5; D gene: TRBD1; V gene: TRBV25-1; CDR3 DNA: TGTGCCAGCAGTGGGGGACAGGGTCCGCAAGAGACCCAGTACTTC; CDR3 protein: CASSGGQGPQETQYF
clone size: NA; J gene: TRBJ2-7; D gene: NA; V gene: TRBV11-2; CDR3 DNA: TGTGCCAGCAGACCCAGCGGCTCCTACGAGCAGTACTTC; CDR3 protein: CASRPSGSYEQYF
clone size: NA; J gene: TRBJ2-3; D gene: TRBD2; V gene: TRBV27; CDR3 DNA: TGTGCCAGCAGACGAGCGGGAAAGGCAGATACGCAGTATTTT; CDR3 protein: CASRRAGKADTQYF
clone size: NA; J gene: TRBJ1-1; D gene: NA; V gene: TRBV29-1; CDR3 DNA: TGCAGCGTTGACTTTGCGGGCGCGGCCACTGAAGCTTTCTTT; CDR3 protein: CSVDFAGAATEAFF
clone size: NA; J gene: TRBJ2-1; D gene: NA; V gene: TRBV18; CDR3 DNA: TGTGCCAGCTCACCGCGACTAGAGGGCAATGAGCAGTTCTTC; CDR3 protein: CASSPRLEGNEQFF
clone size: NA; J gene: TRBJ2-2; D gene: TRBD2; V gene: TRBV7-2; CDR3 DNA: TGTGCCAGCAGCATGAGCGGGAGTTTGAACACCGGGGAGCTGTTTTTT; CDR3 protein: CASSMSGSLNTGELFF
clone size: NA; J gene: TRBJ2-1; D gene: NA; V gene: TRBV19; CDR3 DNA: TGTGCCAGTAGTAGGCGGGATTTATCCTACAATGAGCAGTTCTTC; CDR3 protein: CASSRRDLSYNEQFF
clone size: NA; J gene: TRBJ2-3; D gene: NA; V gene: TRBV5-4; CDR3 DNA: TGTGCCAGCAGCTTAGTCCGTCAGGGAGGAACAGATACGCAGTATTTT; CDR3 protein: CASSLVRQGGTDTQYF
clone size: NA; J gene: TRBJ1-1; D gene: NA; V gene: TRBV30; CDR3 DNA: TGTGCCTGGAGTGTTTGGGGGGGGACTGAAGCTTTCTTT; CDR3 protein: CAWSVWGGTEAFF
clone size: NA; J gene: TRBJ2-3; D gene: NA; V gene: TRBV11-2; CDR3 DNA: TGTGCCAGCAGCTTAGGTGCCGGGAGAAGTTCAGATACGCAGTATTTT; CDR3 protein: CASSLGAGRSSDTQYF
clone size: many; J gene: TRBJ2-7; D gene: TRBD1; V gene: TRBV5-1; CDR3 DNA: TGCGCCAGCAGTGATATGACAGGGGCCTCCTACGAGCAGTACTTC; CDR3 protein: CASSDMTGASYEQYF
clone size: few; J gene: TRBJ1-1; D gene: NA; V gene: TRBV18; CDR3 DNA: TGTGCCAGCTCCAACCAGAGGGGGGCTACTGAAGCTTTCTTT; CDR3 protein: CASSNQRGATEAFF
clone size: NA; J gene: TRBJ1-2; D gene: TRBD1; V gene: TRBV18; CDR3 DNA: TGTGCCAGCTCACCAGGTTTGGACAGGGACGGCTACACCTTC; CDR3 protein: CASSPGLDRDGYTF
clone size: NA; J gene: TRBJ1-3; D gene: NA; V gene: TRBV27; CDR3 DNA: TGTGCCAGCTCAGGGAGCTCTGGAAACACCATATATTTT; CDR3 protein: CASSGSSGNTIYF
clone size: few; J gene: TRBJ1-2; D gene: NA; V gene: TRBV7-2; CDR3 DNA: TGTGCCAGCAGCCCCCGGGGGGGCCGGGGTTCTAACTATGGCTACACCTTC; CDR3 protein: CASSPRGGRGSNYGYTF
clone size: NA; J gene: TRBJ2-3; D gene: NA; V gene: TRBV11-2; CDR3 DNA: TGTGCCAGCAGCCGGACTACAAGAACGCAGTATTTT; CDR3 protein: CASSRTTRTQYF
clone size: NA; J gene: TRBJ1-1; D gene: TRBD1; V gene: TRBV27; CDR3 DNA: TGTGCCAGCACCGACAGGGTCGGTACTGAAGCTTTCTTT; CDR3 protein: CASTDRVGTEAFF
clone size: once; J gene: TRBJ2-7; D gene: NA; V gene: TRBV9; CDR3 DNA: TGTGCCAGCAGCGCCCATGCAGGGGAGAATTCCTACGAGCAGTACTTC; CDR3 protein: CASSAHAGENSYEQYF
clone size: once; J gene: TRBJ2-7; D gene: NA; V gene: TRBV5-1; CDR3 DNA: TGCGCCAGCAGCTTGGGACTCTTCCTCGCCGAGCAGTACTTC; CDR3 protein: CASSLGLFLAEQYF
clone size: NA; J gene: TRBJ2-7; D gene: TRBD2; V gene: TRBV5-1; CDR3 DNA: TGCGCCAGCAGCACAGGACTAGCGGGAGTTTTCTACGAGCAGTACTTC; CDR3 protein: CASSTGLAGVFYEQYF